The next 28 T cell receptor beta chains were all read from a single sample in a study of T cell responses to AZD1222 COVID-19 vaccine. The data were produced by immunoSEQ multiplex PCR, yet TCRdb's version contains in-frame clones alone and is incomplete. The sample holds over 130,000 clones, 80% to 95% seen once. The starting material was peripheral blood, obtained 28 days after the second AZD1222 dose. The receptors here all came from an adult who received the AZD1222 COVID-19 vaccine.

This chain uses TRBV27 with TRBJ2-1; maybe TRBD2 (5 bases). Trimming removed 5 bases at V and 5 bases at J, with 19 bases between. This CDR3 is built from 16 residues. Looked up from germline, CDR1 is MNHEY and CDR2 is SMNVEV (reference sequence). The chain's CDR3 is CASSPGIAPVNNEQFF. Here the CDR3 DNA reads TGTGCCAGCAGTCCCGGGATAGCGCCAGTCAACAATGAGCAGTTCTTC.

This clone was seen a single time. This chain uses TRBV7-9 with TRBJ2-7; maybe TRBD2 (7 bases). The V gene's germline CDR1 is SEHNR and CDR2 FQNEAQ (reference sequence). The V end lost 4 bases, the J end lost 3 bases, and 16 bases lay between the germline ends. CDR3 length: 15 amino acids. The DNA for the CDR3 is TGTGCCAGCAGCTCCCTAGGGGAGGGGGGCTACGAGCAGTACTTC. Its protein is CASSSLGEGGYEQYF.

The V gene is TRBV5-4, the J gene TRBJ2-1; TRBD2 matches at 9 bases. This CDR3 has 15 amino acids. Germline V gives CDR1 SGHNT, CDR2 YYREEE (reference sequence). V was pared by 3 bases and J by 10 bases, with 11 bases of the junction left unmatched. Here the CDR3 DNA reads TGTGCCAGCAGCTCCCTACTAGCGGGTGGTGGGGAGCAGTTCTTC. Translating gives CASSSLLAGGGEQFF.

CDR3 sequence reads: CASREQGVAEEAFF. In nucleotides, the CDR3 is TGCGCCAGCAGGGAACAGGGGGTTGCGGAAGAAGCTTTCTTT. The J gene is TRBJ1-1, the V gene TRBV5-1, with 8 bases lining up with TRBD1. The CDR3 sequence is 14 residues long. CDR1 and CDR2 (germline): SGHRS, YFSETQ. The ends lost 5 bases at V and 8 bases at J; junction bases unmatched: 11.

The gene calls are TRBV7-2 and TRBJ2-4, with D unclear. This CDR3 comprises 16 residues. The V end was cut by 3 bases, the J end by 0 bases, with 12 bases between. Per germline, CDR1 SGHTA and CDR2 FQGNSA. The CDR3 reads CASSFRQTLAKNIQYF. CDR3 nucleotide sequence: TGTGCCAGCAGCTTCCGGCAAACCCTAGCCAAAAACATTCAGTACTTC.

The chain combines TRBV19 with TRBJ1-2, with D possibly matching TRBD1 (5 bases). The length of the CDR3 is 13 residues. Germline-derived CDR1 and CDR2 are LNHDA and SQIVND (reference sequence). V shed 3 bases and J shed 2 bases, with 7 bases lying between them. CDR3 DNA: TGTGCCAGTAGTATCACAGGAAACTATGGCTACACCTTC. It translates to CASSITGNYGYTF. Full variable domain (missing parts from reference TRBV19 and TRBJ1-2): DGGITQSPKYLFRKEGQNVTLSCEQNLNHDAMYWYRQDPGQGLRLIYYSQIVNDFQKGDIAEGYSVSREKKESFPLTVTSAQKNPTAFYLCASSITGNYGYTFGSGTRLTVV.

This chain uses TRBV7-3 with TRBJ2-1, with 12 bases lining up with TRBD2. Trimming cost V 4 bases and J 5 bases; bases outside gene matches: 3. The V gene's germline CDR1 is SGHTA and CDR2 FQGTGA. The CDR3 runs 15 residues. The CDR3 loop is CASSWTSGMDNEQFF. DNA of the CDR3: TGTGCCAGCAGCTGGACTAGCGGGATGGACAATGAGCAGTTCTTC.

The chain is built from TRBV27 and TRBJ2-7, with D perhaps TRBD1 or TRBD2 (5 bases each). Germline-derived CDR1 and CDR2 are MNHEY and SMNVEV (reference sequence). V lost 2 bases to trimming and J lost 2 bases, with 10 bases between them. The CDR3 totals 14 residues. The CDR3 DNA is TGTGCCAGCAGTTTACGGGGCAGACCCTACGAGCAGTACTTC. The encoded protein is CASSLRGRPYEQYF.

The chain has TRBV3-1 (or the pseudogene TRBV3-2) and TRBJ1-3, with D tentatively TRBD1 (6 bases). V lost 5 bases, J lost 2 bases, and 16 bases lay in between. This CDR3 region has 16 residues. In germline, CDR1 is LGHDT, CDR2 YNNKEL (reference sequence). The CDR3 nucleotides read TGTGCCAGCAGCAAGCGGGAAGGGGGAACTGGAAACACCATATATTTT. This sequence encodes CASSKREGGTGNTIYF.

J is TRBJ2-3 and V is TRBV19; 8 nucleotides line up with TRBD1. This CDR3 contains 13 residues. Germline CDR1 LNHDA, CDR2 SQIVND (reference sequence). V was clipped by 3 bases and J by 4 bases; unmatched bases: 0. The CDR3 DNA reads TGTGCCAGTAGTATGACAGGGGCAGATACGCAGTATTTT. Translation gives CASSMTGADTQYF.

The J gene is TRBJ2-2, the V gene TRBV27; D is possibly TRBD2 (7 bases). The CDR3 has 15 amino acids. Germline lookup yields CDR1 MNHEY and CDR2 SMNVEV (reference sequence). The V gene lost 10 bases and the J gene lost 3 bases, with 18 bases spanning the gap. The CDR3 bases are TGTGCCACGGCGGAGGGGGGGTCCTACACCGGGGAGCTGTTTTTT. This encodes CATAEGGSYTGELFF.

The chain has TRBV24-1 and TRBJ1-4, with TRBD1 identical over 8 bases. V lost 4 bases to trimming and J lost 6 bases; unmatched junction nucleotides: 6. This CDR3 is 15 amino acids long. Germline V gene sequence: CDR1 KGHDR, CDR2 SFDVKD. The CDR3 spells CATSDPQGADEKLFF. The CDR3 DNA is TGTGCCACCAGTGACCCGCAGGGGGCAGATGAAAAACTGTTTTTT.

The chain has TRBV2 and TRBJ1-2; 7 bases line up with TRBD1. Germline V gives CDR1 SNHLY, CDR2 FYNNEI. The CDR3 spans 14 residues. Losses at the gene ends were 5 bases for V and 5 bases for J; bases not matched to a gene: 8. This chain's CDR3 is CASSPGQRMYGYTF. In nucleotides, the CDR3 is TGTGCCAGCAGTCCGGGACAGCGGATGTATGGCTACACCTTC.

The rearrangement uses TRBV9 and TRBJ2-5; D may be TRBD2 (6 bases). Looked up from germline, CDR1 is SGDLS and CDR2 is YYNGEE. Trimming took 4 bases from V and 5 from J, leaving 12 bases between them. CDR3 length: 13 amino acids. CDR3 DNA sequence: TGTGCCAGCAGCTCCAGACTAGGGGAGACCCAGTACTTC. Protein sequence: CASSSRLGETQYF.

J is TRBJ1-6 and V is TRBV28; TRBD1 matches 10 bases. The CDR3 is 10 residues long. The germline gives CDR1 MDHEN, CDR2 SYDVKM. CDR3 region: CGTGGPPLHF. CDR3 nucleotide sequence: TGTGGGACAGGGGGACCACCCCTCCACTTT.

The chain employs TRBV19 and TRBJ2-1, with 8 bases matching TRBD1. The V gene end was trimmed by 3 bases and the J gene end by 1 base; junction bases not matched to a gene: 8. Germline CDR1 reads LNHDA; CDR2 reads SQIVND (reference sequence). The CDR3 totals 17 residues. Here the CDR3 reads CASSISDRGPSYNEQFF. The CDR3 nucleotides are TGTGCCAGTAGTATCTCCGACAGGGGCCCATCCTACAATGAGCAGTTCTTC.

This rearrangement joins TRBV5-4 to TRBJ2-3, with D possibly matching TRBD2 (6 bases). CDR1 and CDR2 (germline): SGHNT, YYREEE (reference sequence). Trimming took 10 bases from V and 0 from J, leaving 21 bases between them. The CDR3 runs 16 residues. The CDR3 DNA follows: TGTGCCTGGCCCCCTGGGGGGTATACTAGCACAGATACGCAGTATTTT. It translates to CAWPPGGYTSTDTQYF.

The chain has TRBV10-3 and TRBJ1-2; D unclear. Germline CDR1 and CDR2: ENHRY and SYGVKD. This CDR3 contains 16 residues. V lost 2 bases to trimming and J lost 5 bases, with 18 bases between them. The chain's CDR3 is CAISEGARARYYGYTF. CDR3 nucleotides: TGTGCCATCAGTGAGGGTGCGAGGGCTAGGTATTATGGCTACACCTTC.

The chain carries TRBV27 and TRBJ1-2; D not certain. The V and J ends lost 0 bases and 6 bases respectively, with 14 bases between them. Germline CDR1 is MNHEY and CDR2 is SMNVEV (reference sequence). The CDR3 contains 15 residues. CDR3 DNA sequence: TGTGCCAGCAGTTTATCGGGAGGAGGTTGGGATGGCTACACCTTC. Translated, it gives CASSLSGGGWDGYTF.

This clone came up once. The chain recombines TRBV29-1 with TRBJ1-1, with TRBD1 matching 7 bases. Germline trimming cut 1 base from V and 1 base from J; bases unmatched to any gene: 12. This CDR3 spans 17 amino acids. The germline CDR1 and CDR2 sequences are SQVTM and ANQGSEA. CDR3: CSVEGNRRRDRNTEAFF. CDR3 DNA: TGCAGCGTTGAAGGGAACCGTCGACGGGACAGGAACACTGAAGCTTTCTTT. The whole variable domain, remainder taken from reference TRBV29-1 and TRBJ1-1, is SAVISQKPSRDICQRGTSLTIQCQVDSQVTMMFWYRQQPGQSLTLIATANQGSEATYESGFVIDKFPISRPNLTFSTLTVSNMSPEDSSIYLCSVEGNRRRDRNTEAFFGQGTRLTVV.

In this sample, this clone turned up once. V and J are TRBV12-5 and TRBJ1-2; possibly TRBD1 for D (5 bases). The ends were cut back, 6 bases at V and 6 bases at J, with 11 bases in the middle. The CDR3 consists of 12 residues. Germline-derived CDR1 and CDR2 are LGHNT and FRNRAP. CDR3 sequence reads: CASGSGSDGYTF. The CDR3 DNA is TGTGCTAGTGGATCAGGGTCGGATGGCTACACCTTC.

This chain uses TRBV4-3 with TRBJ2-7; 16 bases are shared with TRBD2. Trimming removed 0 bases from V and 4 bases from J; junction bases left unmatched: 6. Germline V gene data show CDR1 as LGHNA and CDR2 as YSLEER. The CDR3 runs to 18 residues. The CDR3 region has the DNA TGCGCCAGCAGCCAAGATGGGACTAGCGGGAGGGCAGAGTACGAGCAGTACTTC. It translates to CASSQDGTSGRAEYEQYF.

The chain carries TRBV14 and TRBJ1-4; 7 bases are shared with TRBD1. V shed 2 bases, J shed 7 bases, and the junction held 7 bases outside the gene matches. The length of the CDR3 is 15 residues. Germline V gives CDR1 SGHDN, CDR2 FVKESK. The CDR3 region has the DNA TGTGCCAGCAGCCAACAGCAGGGGGAGGGTGAAAAACTGTTTTTT. It translates to CASSQQQGEGEKLFF.

The chain uses TRBV2 and TRBJ1-2, with D unclear. The CDR3 is made up of 15 amino acids. Germline assignment: CDR1 SNHLY and CDR2 FYNNEI. V was trimmed by 5 bases and J by 2 bases, leaving 15 bases between them. This CDR3 reads CASSPNLVRNYGYTF. The CDR3 bases are TGTGCCAGCAGTCCGAATTTGGTGAGGAACTATGGCTACACCTTC.

V gene TRBV2 combines with J gene TRBJ2-1, with TRBD2 as a possible D gene (5 bases). V was shortened by 6 bases and J by 10 bases, with 16 bases between the two germline ends. The CDR3 extends over 13 amino acids. The germline CDR1 and CDR2 sequences are SNHLY and FYNNEI. The CDR3 region has the DNA TGTGCCAGCAGATGGACTTTTAGTGGGGAGCAGTTCTTC. Translating gives CASRWTFSGEQFF.

Written as DNA, the CDR3 is TGTGCCATCAGTGAGTCTGGGACAGGGCCCTACGAGCAGTACTTC. Its translation is CAISESGTGPYEQYF. This sequence joins TRBV10-3 and TRBJ2-7, with TRBD1 matching 9 bases. V was clipped by 0 bases and J by 2 bases; unmatched bases: 2. The CDR3 contains 15 residues. Germline V gene sequence: CDR1 ENHRY, CDR2 SYGVKD.

V and J are TRBV5-4 and TRBJ1-1; 9 positions match TRBD1. Germline lookup yields CDR1 SGHNT and CDR2 YYREEE (reference sequence). The junction had 5 bases not matched to a gene; V was cut back by 4 bases and J by 7 bases. The length of the CDR3 is 13 residues. The CDR3 loop is CASSAGQGGEAFF. CDR3 in DNA: TGTGCCAGCAGCGCGGGACAGGGCGGTGAAGCTTTCTTT.

The gene calls are TRBV4-3 and TRBJ1-2; TRBD1 matches at 10 bases. The germline V gene encodes CDR1 LGHNA and CDR2 YSLEER. The CDR3 has 16 residues. The V gene end was trimmed by 3 bases and the J gene end by 6 bases; junction bases not matched to a gene: 10. In DNA form, the CDR3 reads TGCGCCAGCAGCCACTCGCCGGGACAGGGGTCGAATGGCTACACCTTC. Translated, it gives CASSHSPGQGSNGYTF.